This T cell receptor beta chain was documented in a study of human T cells and chemical hapten exposure. Looking at the study overall: Alopecia areata, totalis and universalis patients, mostly female, were included. Overall study findings and caveats: The formation of large CDR3 similarity clusters by expanded TCRs significantly exceeded that of controls.

In the source study's methods: Ranging from about 23,224 to 750,000, TCR counts per sample had a median value of about 96,000. TCRdb used MiXCR to reprocess the RACE reads, holding one entry per CDR3 protein. The V and J calls, along with clone size, are taken from TCRdb and not from the paper's own processing. Among fewer than 130,000 distinct CDR3 sequences listed, more than 9.5% were seen once. Note on this clonotype: What it recognizes is unknown.

This sample's time point: patch test 1, 2 weeks after DPC sensitization. Specified treatment: therapeutic diphenylcyclopropenone sensitization with weekly scalp DPC. Blood, whole and unfractionated, served as the source for total RNA extraction. The CDR3 length is 15 residues. With 11 bases removed from V and 0 bases from J, the gap between germline ends came to 18 bases. Germline CDR1 reads MDHEN; CDR2 reads SYDVKM. This clonotype was sampled from a woman aged 40-49 years with alopecia areata. Some clones in this sample may be carry-over from other donors' samples. Source: whole blood, taken in connection with sensitization to the hapten diphenylcyclopropenone (DPC). The chain carries TRBV28 and TRBJ2-3, with D maybe TRBD2 (5 bases). The CDR3 DNA sequence: TGTGCCTCAGCGGTCGTGCCGACTAGCACAGATACGCAGTATTTT. This sequence encodes CASAVVPTSTDTQYF.